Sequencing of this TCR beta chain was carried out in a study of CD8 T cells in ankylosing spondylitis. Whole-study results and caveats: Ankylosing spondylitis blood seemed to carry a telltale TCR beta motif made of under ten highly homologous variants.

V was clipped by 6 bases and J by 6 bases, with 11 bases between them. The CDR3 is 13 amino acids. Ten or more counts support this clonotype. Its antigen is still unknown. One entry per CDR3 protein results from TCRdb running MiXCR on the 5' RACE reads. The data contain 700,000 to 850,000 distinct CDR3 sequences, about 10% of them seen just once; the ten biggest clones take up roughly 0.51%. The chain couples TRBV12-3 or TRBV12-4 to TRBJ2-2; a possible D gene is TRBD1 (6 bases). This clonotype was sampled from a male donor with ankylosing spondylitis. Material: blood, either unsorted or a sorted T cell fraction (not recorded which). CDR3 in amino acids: CASSPDSSGELFF. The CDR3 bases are TGTGCCAGCAGCCCGGACAGCTCCGGGGAGCTGTTTTTT.